The clone carrying this T cell receptor beta chain was counted a few times. Its antigen remains unidentified. These data belong to a study of a mutant IDH1 vaccine in newly diagnosed glioma. The repertoire was sequenced with immunoSEQ multiplex PCR; TCRdb's copy has only in-frame clones and lacks some. The sample lists 35,000 to 45,000 clones; about four fifths were seen once. Time point meaning: week 5, during vaccination. Each vaccine dose was 300 ug of mutant IDH1 20-mer peptide, with topical imiquimod. The sequence derives from a man aged 50 or older with glioma. The sample consisted of PBMCs, taken from a glioma patient whose treatment included an IDH1 peptide vaccine.

CDR3 residues: CASSQLDRDYTEAFF. The CDR3 coding sequence is TGCGCCAGCAGCCAACTTGACAGGGACTACACTGAAGCTTTCTTT. This chain uses TRBV4-1 with TRBJ1-1; 7 bases fit TRBD1. From germline, CDR1 is MGHRA and CDR2 YSYEKL. The junction had 6 bases not matched to a gene; V was cut back by 2 bases and J by 3 bases. This CDR3 comprises 15 residues.